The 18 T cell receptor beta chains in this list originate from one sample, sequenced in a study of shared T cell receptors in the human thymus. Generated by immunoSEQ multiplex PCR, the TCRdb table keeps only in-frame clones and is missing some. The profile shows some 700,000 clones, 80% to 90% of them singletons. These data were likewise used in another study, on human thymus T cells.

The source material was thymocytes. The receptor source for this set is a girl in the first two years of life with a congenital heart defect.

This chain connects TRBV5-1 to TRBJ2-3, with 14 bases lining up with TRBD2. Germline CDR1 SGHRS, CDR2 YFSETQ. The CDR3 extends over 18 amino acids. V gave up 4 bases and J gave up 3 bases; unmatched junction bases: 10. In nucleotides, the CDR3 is TGCGCCAGCAGCCCCAAGCAGACTAGCGGGGGGGATACAGATACGCAGTATTTT. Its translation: CASSPKQTSGGDTDTQYF.

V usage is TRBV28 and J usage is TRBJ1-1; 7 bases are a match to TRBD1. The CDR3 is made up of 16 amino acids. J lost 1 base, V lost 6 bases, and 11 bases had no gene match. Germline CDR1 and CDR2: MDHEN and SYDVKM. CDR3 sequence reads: CASRVRRGRGNTEAFF. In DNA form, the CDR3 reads TGTGCCAGCAGAGTTAGGAGGGGGCGGGGGAACACTGAAGCTTTCTTT.

This chain's CDR3 is CASRTDYNSPLHF. CDR3 DNA sequence: TGTGCCAGCAGGACAGACTATAATTCACCCCTCCACTTT. V gene TRBV27 combines with J gene TRBJ1-6, with a tentative D call TRBD1 (5 bases). Trimming cost V 6 bases and J 3 bases, with 6 bases left between them. The CDR3 is 13 amino acids. CDR1 and CDR2 (germline): MNHEY, SMNVEV (reference sequence).

As DNA, the CDR3 is TGTGCCAGCAGCGGGCGCTCTCGGGATGCAGGGGTTTACTTGAGTACTGAAGCTTTCTTT. It encodes CASSGRSRDAGVYLSTEAFF. V usage is TRBV7-8 and J usage is TRBJ1-1; possibly TRBD1 for D (6 bases). The germline CDR1 and CDR2 sequences are SGHVS and FQNEAQ. The CDR3 is 20 residues long. Between the trimmed V and J ends, which lost 5 bases and 5 bases, there was a span of 33 bases.

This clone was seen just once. CDR3 DNA: TGTGCCAGCAGACCAGTAGCCGAGTATGGCTACACCTTC. It yields the protein CASRPVAEYGYTF. The chain employs TRBV7-9 and TRBJ1-2; D not resolved. V dropped 6 bases and J dropped 5 bases, with 13 bases sitting between them. CDR3 length: 13 amino acids. The germline gives CDR1 SEHNR, CDR2 FQNEAQ (reference sequence).

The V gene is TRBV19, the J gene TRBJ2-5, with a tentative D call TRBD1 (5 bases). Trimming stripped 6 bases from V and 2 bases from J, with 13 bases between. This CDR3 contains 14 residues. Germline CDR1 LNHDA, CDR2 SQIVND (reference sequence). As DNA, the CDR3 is TGTGCCAGTAGCCGACAGAGAGAACAAGAGACCCAGTACTTC. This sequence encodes CASSRQREQETQYF.

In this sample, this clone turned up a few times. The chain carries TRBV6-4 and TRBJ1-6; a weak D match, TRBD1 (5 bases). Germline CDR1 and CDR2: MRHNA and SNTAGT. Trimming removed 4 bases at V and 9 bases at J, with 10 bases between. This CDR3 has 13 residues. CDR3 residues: CASSVDQGSPLHF. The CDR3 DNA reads TGTGCCAGCAGTGTAGACCAGGGTTCACCCCTCCACTTT.

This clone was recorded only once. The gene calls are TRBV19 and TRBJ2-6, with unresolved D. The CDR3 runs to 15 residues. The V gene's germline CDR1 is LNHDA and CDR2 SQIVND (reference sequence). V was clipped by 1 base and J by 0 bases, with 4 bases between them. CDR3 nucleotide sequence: TGTGCCAGTAGTATAGCAGTCTCTGGGGCCAACGTCCTGACTTTC. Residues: CASSIAVSGANVLTF.

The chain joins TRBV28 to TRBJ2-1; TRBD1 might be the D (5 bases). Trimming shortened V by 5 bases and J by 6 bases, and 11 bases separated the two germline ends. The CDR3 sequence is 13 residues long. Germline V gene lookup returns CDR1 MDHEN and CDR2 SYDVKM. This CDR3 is CASSIRRGNEQFF. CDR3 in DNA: TGTGCCAGCAGTATTCGAAGGGGCAATGAGCAGTTCTTC.

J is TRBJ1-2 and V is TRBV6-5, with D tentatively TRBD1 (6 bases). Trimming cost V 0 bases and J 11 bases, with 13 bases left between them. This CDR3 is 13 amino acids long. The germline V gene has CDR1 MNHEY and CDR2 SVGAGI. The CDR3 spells CASSYSTGRAYTF. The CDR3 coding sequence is TGTGCCAGCAGTTACTCGACAGGTCGGGCTTACACCTTC.

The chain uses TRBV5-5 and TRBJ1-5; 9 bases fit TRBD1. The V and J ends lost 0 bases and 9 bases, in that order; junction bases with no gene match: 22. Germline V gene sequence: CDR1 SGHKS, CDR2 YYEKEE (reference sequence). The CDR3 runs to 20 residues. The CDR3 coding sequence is TGTGCCAGCAGCTTGGGGGGAGGGGACAGGGTGCGACTCGGCTTTCGGCCCCAGCATTTT. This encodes CASSLGGGDRVRLGFRPQHF.

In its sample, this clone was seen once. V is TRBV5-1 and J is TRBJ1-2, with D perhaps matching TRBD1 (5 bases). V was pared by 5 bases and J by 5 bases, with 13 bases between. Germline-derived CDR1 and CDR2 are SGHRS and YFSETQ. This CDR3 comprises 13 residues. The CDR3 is CASSSSGMYGYTF. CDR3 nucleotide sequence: TGCGCCAGCAGTTCTTCAGGGATGTATGGCTACACCTTC.

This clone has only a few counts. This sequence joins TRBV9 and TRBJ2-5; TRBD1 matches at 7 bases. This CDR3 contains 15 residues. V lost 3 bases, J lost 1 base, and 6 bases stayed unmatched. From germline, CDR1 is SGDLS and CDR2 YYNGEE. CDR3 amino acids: CASSGGQRRQETQYF. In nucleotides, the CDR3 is TGTGCCAGCAGCGGGGGACAGAGACGCCAAGAGACCCAGTACTTC.

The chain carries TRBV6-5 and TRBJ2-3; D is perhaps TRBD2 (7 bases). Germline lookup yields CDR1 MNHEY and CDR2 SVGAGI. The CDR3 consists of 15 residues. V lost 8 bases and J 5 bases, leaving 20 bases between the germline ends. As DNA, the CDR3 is TGTGCCAGCTACAAGGGAGGGGGTAACGTAGATACGCAGTATTTT. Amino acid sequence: CASYKGGGNVDTQYF.

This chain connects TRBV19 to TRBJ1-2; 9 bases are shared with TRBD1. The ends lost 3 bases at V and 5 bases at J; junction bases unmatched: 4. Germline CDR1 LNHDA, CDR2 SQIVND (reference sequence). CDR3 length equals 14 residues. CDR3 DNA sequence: TGTGCCAGTAGTATTTTGGACAGGGGTTATGGCTACACCTTC. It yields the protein CASSILDRGYGYTF.

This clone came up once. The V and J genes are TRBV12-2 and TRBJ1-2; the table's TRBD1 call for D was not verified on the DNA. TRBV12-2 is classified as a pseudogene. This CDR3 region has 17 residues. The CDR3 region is CASRLATTGKGVYGYTF. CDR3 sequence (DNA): TGTGCAAGTCGCTTAGCTACGACAGGTAAGGGAGTCTATGGCTACACCTTC.

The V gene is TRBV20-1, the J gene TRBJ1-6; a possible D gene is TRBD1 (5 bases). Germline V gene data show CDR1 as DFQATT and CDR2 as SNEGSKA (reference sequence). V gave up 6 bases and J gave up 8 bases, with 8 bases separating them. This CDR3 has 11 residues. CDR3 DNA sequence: TGCAGTGCAGGGGTGCATTCACCCCTCCACTTT. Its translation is CSAGVHSPLHF.

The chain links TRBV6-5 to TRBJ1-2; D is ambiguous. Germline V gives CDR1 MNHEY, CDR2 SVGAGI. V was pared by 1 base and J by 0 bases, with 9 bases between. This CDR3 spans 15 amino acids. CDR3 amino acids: CASSYFGYSNYGYTF. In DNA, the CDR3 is TGTGCCAGCAGTTACTTTGGTTACTCTAACTATGGCTACACCTTC.